The clone carrying this T cell receptor beta chain was detected only a few times. Its target is not known. Other nucleotide sequences in the sample specify the same CDR3. Naive CD8 cells were CD45RO-negative, positively selected for CCR7, excluding terminally differentiated effector memory CD45RA+ cells. The entry originates in a study of shared clonotypes between healthy human individuals. The length of the CDR3 is 13 residues. The ends were cut back, 0 bases at V and 6 bases at J, with 6 bases in the middle. Germline V gene lookup returns CDR1 LGHNA and CDR2 YSLEER. Methods used by the authors: ImmunoSEQ junction-only sequences lacked quality scores, so their filtering differed. Clones were read by immunoSEQ multiplex PCR, and TCRdb kept only the in-frame ones, dropping some. D and trimming come from the DNA, and the V and J calls and clone size come from that table. The table includes about 2,200,000 clones, just over 90% detected once.

General study findings and limits: Collection of samples was limited to blood; tissue repertoires likely differ. Non-shared clonotypes showed lower generation probabilities than clonotypes common to all four donors. Estimated richness was generally greater in naive than memory subsets.

The clonotype comes from a man aged 18-30 years in good health. Some clones in this sample may be carry-over from other donors' samples. Sequenced input: naive CD8+ T cells from PBMCs. The gene calls are TRBV4-3 and TRBJ1-5; D unresolved. CDR3 nucleotides: TGCGCCAGCAGCCAAGATAAAGGTCAGCCCCAGCATTTT. Amino acids: CASSQDKGQPQHF.